These T cell receptor beta chains were read from a single sample in a study of tumor-infiltrating lymphocytes in glioblastoma multiforme. Each CDR3 protein gets one entry after TCRdb re-called the multiplex PCR reads with MiXCR. Among 9,500 to 13,000 distinct CDR3 sequences listed, 66% were seen once. The material sequenced was brain tumor tissue. The receptors were sampled from a male donor with glioblastoma. Each CDR3 is given with its conserved first and last residue. The D gene is left open where the match is weak. Expanded clones are given a class, and other clones once, few, many or no size at all.

DNA	CDR3	size	D	V	J
TGTGTCAGCAGCTTAGGTGCGGACAGCTCCTACAATGAGCAGTTCTTC	CVSSLGADSSYNEQFF	-	-	TRBV7-8	TRBJ2-1
TGTGCCAGCAGTTCCACAGGTTTCGGCTACACCTTC	CASSSTGFGYTF	medium-sized	-	TRBV12-3/TRBV12-4	TRBJ1-2
TGTGCCAGCAGCTTACGTGAGTACAATAAGCAGTTCTTC	CASSLREYNKQFF	many	-	TRBV11-2	TRBJ2-1
TGCAGCGTTGAAACTTGGTCCTCCTACGAGCAGTACTTC	CSVETWSSYEQYF	many	-	TRBV29-1	TRBJ2-7
TGTGCCAGCAGGGGCGGGGACGGGGAGCTGTTTTTT	CASRGGDGELFF	medium-sized	-	TRBV7-9	TRBJ2-2
TGTGCCATCAGTGAGACAGGGGCGGCTGAAGTTTTCTTT	CAISETGAAEVFF	-	TRBD1	TRBV10-3	TRBJ1-1
TGCGCCAGCAGCTCCCACGGAGGGCTCAGCTGGGAGCTGTTTTTT	CASSSHGGLSWELFF	-	-	TRBV4-1	TRBJ2-2
TGCAGTGGGGAGGCGGGGAGCGGGCAGTACTTC	CSGEAGSGQYF	-	-	TRBV20-1	TRBJ2-7
TGTGCCAGCATTTACTCAATGCCCGACAGCCCCTACGGGCAGTACTTC	CASIYSMPDSPYGQYF	-	-	TRBV6-5	TRBJ2-7
TGCAGCGCCCGATTGACGGGAGGATCTAATGAAAAACTGTTTTTT	CSARLTGGSNEKLFF	-	-	TRBV29-1	TRBJ1-4
TGTGCCAGCGGTGTTAACAGGGGGCATTCTTACAATGAGCAGTTCTTC	CASGVNRGHSYNEQFF	-	TRBD1	TRBV27	TRBJ2-1
TGTGCCAGCAGTCCCAATTCCTACGAGCAGTACTTC	CASSPNSYEQYF	-	-	TRBV11-3	TRBJ2-7
TGCAGTGCTAGCGTTATCGGGAGTGGAGATACGCAGGATTTT	CSASVIGSGDTQDF	-	-	TRBV20-1	TRBJ2-3
TGCAGCGAGGCGGGGGGAGGGCCGGATGTATCCTACAATGAGCAGTTCTTC	CSEAGGGPDVSYNEQFF	-	TRBD2	TRBV20-1	TRBJ2-1
TGCAGCGTTGAGGAGGGGGCAGGGGGCAAAGACACCTTC	CSVEEGAGGKDTF	-	TRBD1	TRBV29-1	TRBJ1-2
TGTGGCGGCAGCTTCTCTGGCCTAGCACTATACGAGCAGTACTTC	CGGSFSGLALYEQYF	-	-	TRBV11-2	TRBJ2-7
TGTGCCAGCAGCCCCGGAGGGCTGGTGGAGACCCAGTACTTC	CASSPGGLVETQYF	-	-	TRBV11-2	TRBJ2-5
TGCAGTGTTTTTGACCGGGACAGGGGTCTCTATGAGCAGTTCTTC	CSVFDRDRGLYEQFF	few	TRBD1	TRBV20-1	TRBJ2-1
TGTGCCAGCAGGTCAATCGATTCGTATAATGAGCAGTTCTTC	CASRSIDSYNEQFF	-	-	TRBV12-3/TRBV12-4	TRBJ2-1
TGCAGCGCCGCAGGGCTAGCGGGGGACTACGAGCAGTACTTC	CSAAGLAGDYEQYF	many	TRBD2	TRBV29-1	TRBJ2-7
TGTGCTAGCAGCGCTAACCGGATTGTTAATGAAAAACTGTTTTTC	CASSANRIVNEKLFF	-	-	TRBV5-4	TRBJ1-4
TGTGCCACCAGTGATGGATTTAGCAATGAGCAGTTCTTC	CATSDGFSNEQFF	many	-	TRBV24-1	TRBJ2-1
TGTACCAGCAGCTTAGGGGCGGACAGCTCCTACAATGAGCAATTCTTC	CTSSLGADSSYNEQFF	once	-	TRBV7-8	TRBJ2-1
TGTGCCAGCGGAAGCGAGACCCAGTACTTC	CASGSETQYF	few	-	TRBV3-1	TRBJ2-5